This TCR beta chain was sequenced during a study of T-cell reconstitution after alpha-beta-depleted transplantation in children. Germline CDR1 and CDR2: MDHEN and SYDVKM. The CDR3 covers 15 residues. With 3 bases removed from V and 5 bases from J, the gap between germline ends came to 14 bases. There are a few counts of this clonotype. As it was prepared, the TCRbeta library received unique molecular identifiers. One entry per CDR3 protein, called by TCRdb with MiXCR from the PCR reads. There are 530,000 or so distinct CDR3 sequences in the sample; roughly 30% occur only once, and about 35% lies in the top ten.

This TCR came from a boy under two years old with Wiskott-Aldrich syndrome, due to receive a stem cell transplant. This chain uses TRBV28 with TRBJ2-1; tentatively, D is TRBD1 (6 bases). The starting material was PBMCs, obtained before TCRalphabeta/CD19-depleted stem cell transplant. CDR3 sequence reads: CASSFTTEGDNEQFF. The DNA of the CDR3 is TGTGCCAGCAGTTTCACGACAGAGGGGGACAATGAGCAGTTCTTC.